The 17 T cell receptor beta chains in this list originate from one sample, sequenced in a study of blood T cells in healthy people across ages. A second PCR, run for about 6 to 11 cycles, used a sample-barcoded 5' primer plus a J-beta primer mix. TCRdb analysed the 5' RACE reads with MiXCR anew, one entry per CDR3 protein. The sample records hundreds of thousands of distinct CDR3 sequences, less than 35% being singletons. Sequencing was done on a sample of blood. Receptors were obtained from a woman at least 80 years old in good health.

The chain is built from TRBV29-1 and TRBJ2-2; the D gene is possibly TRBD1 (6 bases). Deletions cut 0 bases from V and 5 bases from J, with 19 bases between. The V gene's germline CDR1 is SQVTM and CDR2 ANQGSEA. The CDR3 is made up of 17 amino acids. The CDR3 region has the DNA TGCAGCGTTGAAGAAAGGTCAGGGGTGATGGGAACCGGGGAGCTGTTTTTT. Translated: CSVEERSGVMGTGELFF.

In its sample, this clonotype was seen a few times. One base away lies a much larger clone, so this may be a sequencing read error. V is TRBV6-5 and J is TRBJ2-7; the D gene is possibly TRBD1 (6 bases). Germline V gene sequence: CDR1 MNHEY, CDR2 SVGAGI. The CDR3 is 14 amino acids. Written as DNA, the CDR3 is TGTGCCAGCAGTCCCAGGACAGAGAGCTACGGGCAGTACTTC. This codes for CASSPRTESYGQYF.

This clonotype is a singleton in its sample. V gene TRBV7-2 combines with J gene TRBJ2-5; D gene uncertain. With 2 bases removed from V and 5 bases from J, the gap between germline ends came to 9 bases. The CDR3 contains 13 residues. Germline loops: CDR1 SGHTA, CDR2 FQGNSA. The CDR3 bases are TGTGCCAGCAGCTTAACGCAGAGCGAGACCCAGTACTTC. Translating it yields CASSLTQSETQYF. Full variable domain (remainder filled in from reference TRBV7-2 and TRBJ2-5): GAGVSQSPSNKVTEKGKDVELRCDPISGHTALYWYRQSLGQGLEFLIYFQGNSAPDKSGLPSDRFSAERTGGSVSTLTIQRTQQEDSAVYLCASSLTQSETQYFGPGTRLLVL.

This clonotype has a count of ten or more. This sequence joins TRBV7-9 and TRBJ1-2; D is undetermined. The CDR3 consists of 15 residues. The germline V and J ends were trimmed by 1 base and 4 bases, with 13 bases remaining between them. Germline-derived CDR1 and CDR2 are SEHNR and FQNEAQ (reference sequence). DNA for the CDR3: TGTGCCAGCAGCTTAGAGTCCGCAGGAGGCTATGGCTACACCTTC. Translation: CASSLESAGGYGYTF.

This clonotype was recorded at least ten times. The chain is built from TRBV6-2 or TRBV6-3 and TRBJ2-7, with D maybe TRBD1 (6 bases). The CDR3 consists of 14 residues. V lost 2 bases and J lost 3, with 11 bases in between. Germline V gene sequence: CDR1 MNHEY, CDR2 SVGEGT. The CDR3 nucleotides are TGTGCCAGCAGTTACCCGGGCAGGGGCTACGAGCAGTACTTC. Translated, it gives CASSYPGRGYEQYF.

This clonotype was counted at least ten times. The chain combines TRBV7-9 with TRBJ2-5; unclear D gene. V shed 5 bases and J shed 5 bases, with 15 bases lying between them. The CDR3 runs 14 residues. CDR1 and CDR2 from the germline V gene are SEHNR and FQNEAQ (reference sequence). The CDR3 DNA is TGTGCCAGCAGCCCGGTCGGGCTGGGGGAGACCCAGTACTTC. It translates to CASSPVGLGETQYF.

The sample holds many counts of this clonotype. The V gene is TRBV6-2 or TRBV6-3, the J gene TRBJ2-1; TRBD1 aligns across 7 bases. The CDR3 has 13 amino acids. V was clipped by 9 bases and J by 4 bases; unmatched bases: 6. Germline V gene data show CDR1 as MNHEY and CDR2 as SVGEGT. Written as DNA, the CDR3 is TGTGCCAGTTGGGACAGCACATACAATGAGCAGTTCTTC. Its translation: CASWDSTYNEQFF.

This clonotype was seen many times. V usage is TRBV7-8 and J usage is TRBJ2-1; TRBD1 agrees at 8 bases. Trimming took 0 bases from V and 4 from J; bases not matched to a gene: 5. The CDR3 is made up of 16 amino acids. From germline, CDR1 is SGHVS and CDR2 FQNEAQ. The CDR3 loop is CASSLASGTGYNEQFF. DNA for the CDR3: TGTGCCAGCAGCTTAGCTTCCGGGACAGGATACAATGAGCAGTTCTTC.

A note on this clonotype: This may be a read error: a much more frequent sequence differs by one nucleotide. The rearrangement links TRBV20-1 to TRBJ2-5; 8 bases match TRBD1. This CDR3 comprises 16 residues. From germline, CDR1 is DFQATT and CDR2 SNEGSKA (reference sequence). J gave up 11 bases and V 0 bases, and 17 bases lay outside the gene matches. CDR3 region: CSARDWGGQGIKEQYF. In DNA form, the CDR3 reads TGCAGTGCTAGAGATTGGGGAGGACAGGGAATTAAGGAGCAGTACTTC.

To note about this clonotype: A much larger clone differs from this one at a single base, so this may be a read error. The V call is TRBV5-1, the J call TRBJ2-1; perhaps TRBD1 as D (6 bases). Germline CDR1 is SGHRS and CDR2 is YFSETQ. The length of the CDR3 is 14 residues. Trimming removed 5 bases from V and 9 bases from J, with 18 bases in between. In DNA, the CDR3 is TGCGCCAGCAGATCGACCAAGGGGGTATTTGAGCAGTTCTTC. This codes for CASRSTKGVFEQFF.

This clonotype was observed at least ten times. The CDR3 sequence is CASSQDRNGLGGDTQYF. The CDR3 nucleotides are TGCGCCAGCAGCCAAGATCGAAACGGGCTAGGGGGGGATACGCAGTATTTT. This chain connects TRBV4-3 to TRBJ2-3; perhaps D is TRBD1 or TRBD2 (6 bases each). V was shortened by 0 bases and J by 6 bases, with 19 bases between the two germline ends. From germline, CDR1 is LGHNA and CDR2 YSLEER. This CDR3 region has 17 residues.

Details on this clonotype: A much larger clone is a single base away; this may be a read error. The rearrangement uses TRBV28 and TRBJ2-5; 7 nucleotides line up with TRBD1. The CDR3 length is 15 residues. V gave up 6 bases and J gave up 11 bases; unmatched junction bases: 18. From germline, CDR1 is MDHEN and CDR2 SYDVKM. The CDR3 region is CASSTQGPHYNEQYF. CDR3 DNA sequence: TGTGCCAGCAGCACACAGGGGCCCCACTACAATGAGCAGTACTTC.

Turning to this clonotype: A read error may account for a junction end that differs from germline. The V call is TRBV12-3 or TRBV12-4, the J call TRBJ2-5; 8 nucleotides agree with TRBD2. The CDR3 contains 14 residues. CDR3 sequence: CASSLSGGVEAQYF. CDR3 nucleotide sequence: TGTGCCAGCAGTTTAAGCGGGGGAGTAGAGGCCCAGTACTTC.

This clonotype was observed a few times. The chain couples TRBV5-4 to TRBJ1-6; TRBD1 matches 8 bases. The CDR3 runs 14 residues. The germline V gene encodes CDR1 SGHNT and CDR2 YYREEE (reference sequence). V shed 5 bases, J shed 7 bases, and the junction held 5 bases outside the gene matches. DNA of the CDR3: TGTGCCAGCAGAGGACAGGGACCGAATTCACCCCTCCACTTT. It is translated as CASRGQGPNSPLHF.

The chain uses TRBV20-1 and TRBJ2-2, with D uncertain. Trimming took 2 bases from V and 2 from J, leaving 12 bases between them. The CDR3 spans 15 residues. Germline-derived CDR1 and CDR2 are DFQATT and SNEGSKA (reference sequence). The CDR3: CSARPPQPNTGELFF. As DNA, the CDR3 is TGCAGTGCTAGACCTCCGCAACCCAACACCGGGGAGCTGTTTTTT.

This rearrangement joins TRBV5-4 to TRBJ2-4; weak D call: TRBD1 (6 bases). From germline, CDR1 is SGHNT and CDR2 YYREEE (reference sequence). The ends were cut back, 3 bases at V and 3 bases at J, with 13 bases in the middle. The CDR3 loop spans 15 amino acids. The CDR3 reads CASSSQGKDKNIQYF. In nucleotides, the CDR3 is TGTGCCAGCAGCTCCCAGGGGAAGGACAAAAACATTCAGTACTTC.

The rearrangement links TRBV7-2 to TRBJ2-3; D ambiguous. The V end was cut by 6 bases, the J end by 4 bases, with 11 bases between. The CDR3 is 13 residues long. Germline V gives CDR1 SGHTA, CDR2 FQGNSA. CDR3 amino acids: CASSSARADTQYF. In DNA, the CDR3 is TGTGCCAGCAGTTCTGCACGGGCAGATACGCAGTATTTT.